The rows below give T cell receptor beta chains drawn from one sample of a study of blood T cell repertoires in COVID-19. Produced via immunoSEQ multiplex PCR; TCRdb's table is partial and in-frame only. The sample has 55,000 to 65,000 clones, 70% to 90% seen once. Sequencing was done on a sample of peripheral blood. The source of these receptors is a woman aged 55-70 years with active COVID-19. Both conserved end residues are part of each CDR3. D genes are given only for firm matches. Size values are once, few and many counts, or a class for expanded clones, and some rows have none.

J,size,V,D,CDR3,DNA
TRBJ1-1,few,TRBV6-5,-,CASSYSAEGEAFF,TGTGCCAGCAGTTACTCGGCAGAGGGTGAAGCTTTCTTT
TRBJ2-3,few,TRBV4-2,TRBD1,CASSQVRSRDRGDTQYF,TGTGCCAGCAGCCAAGTCCGGTCCCGGGACAGGGGCGATACGCAGTATTTT
TRBJ1-4,-,TRBV19,-,CASSKEGRLNEKLFF,TGTGCCAGTAGTAAAGAGGGCCGGCTAAATGAAAAACTGTTTTTT
TRBJ1-2,-,TRBV30,-,CAWDRQGPWGYTF,TGTGCCTGGGACCGTCAGGGGCCGTGGGGCTACACCTTC
TRBJ2-5,-,TRBV6-2/TRBV6-3,TRBD2,CASSFGLAGGPGETQYF,TGTGCCAGCAGCTTCGGACTAGCGGGGGGGCCGGGGGAGACCCAGTACTTC
TRBJ1-2,-,TRBV7-9,-,CASSSLLGGYTF,TGTGCCAGCAGCTCACTACTAGGGGGCTACACCTTC
TRBJ1-6,-,TRBV9,TRBD1,CASSASFPGQGSYNSPLHF,TGTGCCAGCAGCGCTTCCTTCCCGGGACAGGGAAGCTATAATTCACCCCTCCACTTT
TRBJ2-5,-,TRBV7-9,TRBD2,CASSSGLAGGRETQYF,TGTGCCAGCAGCTCGGGACTAGCGGGGGGGCGAGAGACCCAGTACTTC
TRBJ1-3,-,TRBV9,-,CASSVVGAGNTIYF,TGTGCCAGCAGCGTAGTAGGGGCCGGAAACACCATATATTTT
TRBJ1-3,few,TRBV18,-,CASSGPTGGSGNTIYF,TGTGCCAGCTCCGGGCCGACGGGGGGCTCTGGAAACACCATATATTTT
TRBJ2-2,-,TRBV11-2,-,CASSLDPWNTGELFF,TGTGCCAGCAGCTTAGATCCATGGAACACCGGGGAGCTGTTTTTT
TRBJ2-1,-,TRBV7-3,TRBD1,CASSPGQVRNEQFF,TGTGCCAGCAGCCCCGGACAGGTTCGAAATGAGCAGTTCTTC
TRBJ1-1,-,TRBV7-8,-,CASSLARWRENTEAFF,TGTGCCAGCAGCTTAGCGCGGTGGAGGGAGAACACTGAAGCTTTCTTT
TRBJ2-5,-,TRBV5-1,-,CASSLESGLGETQYF,TGCGCCAGCAGCTTGGAGTCGGGACTTGGGGAGACCCAGTACTTC
TRBJ2-2,few,TRBV5-1,TRBD1,CASSATGGWTGELFF,TGCGCCAGCAGCGCCACAGGGGGTTGGACCGGGGAGCTGTTTTTT
TRBJ2-5,once,TRBV2,TRBD2,CASSESSLRTSGLQETQYF,TGTGCCAGCAGTGAATCCTCCCTTCGGACTAGCGGACTCCAAGAGACCCAGTACTTC
TRBJ2-5,-,TRBV5-4,TRBD1,CASGQDRGSQETQYF,TGTGCCAGCGGACAGGACAGGGGTTCCCAAGAGACCCAGTACTTC
TRBJ1-2,once,TRBV11-1,TRBD1,CASSQGQHYGYTF,TGTGCCAGCAGCCAGGGACAGCACTATGGCTACACCTTC
TRBJ1-5,-,TRBV10-3,TRBD1,CAISGTGVQPQHF,TGTGCCATCAGTGGGACAGGGGTTCAGCCCCAGCATTTT
TRBJ2-3,-,TRBV7-3,TRBD1,CASSLTPGQGTGTDTQYF,TGTGCCAGCAGCTTAACGCCGGGACAGGGGACAGGCACAGATACGCAGTATTTT
TRBJ1-1,-,TRBV19,-,CASSIVGANTEAFF,TGTGCCAGTAGTATTGTGGGGGCGAACACTGAAGCTTTCTTT
TRBJ1-3,-,TRBV30,-,CAWSVTGGNTIYF,TGTGCCTGGAGTGTGACGGGGGGAAACACCATATATTTT
TRBJ2-3,-,TRBV6-2/TRBV6-3,TRBD2,CASSSLGLAGTDTQYF,TGTGCCAGCAGTTCCCTAGGACTAGCGGGGACAGATACGCAGTATTTT
TRBJ2-1,-,TRBV2,TRBD2,CASSTGRGGPNYNEQFF,TGTGCCAGCAGTACTGGGAGGGGCGGGCCCAACTACAATGAGCAGTTCTTC
TRBJ2-3,-,TRBV5-4,TRBD1,CASSLVGGPDTQYF,TGTGCCAGCAGCTTGGTAGGGGGCCCAGATACGCAGTATTTT
TRBJ2-1,-,TRBV20-1,-,CSAMDLGQFF,TGCAGTGCGATGGACTTGGGGCAGTTCTTC
TRBJ1-4,-,TRBV7-2,-,CASSSSGVDEKLFF,TGTGCCAGCAGCTCCTCAGGGGTCGATGAAAAACTGTTTTTT
TRBJ1-4,-,TRBV11-2,TRBD1,CASSLAGTVNEKLFF,TGTGCCAGCAGCTTAGCGGGGACAGTTAATGAAAAACTGTTTTTT
TRBJ1-4,-,TRBV14,-,CASSQTGLANEKLFF,TGTGCCAGCAGCCAAACGGGACTCGCTAATGAAAAACTGTTTTTT
TRBJ2-2,-,TRBV11-2,TRBD2,CASSWGGTGELFF,TGTGCCAGCAGCTGGGGGGGCACCGGGGAGCTGTTTTTT
TRBJ2-7,-,TRBV27,TRBD1,CASSLAPPGTGSSYEQYF,TGTGCCAGCAGTTTAGCCCCTCCCGGGACAGGGAGCTCCTACGAGCAGTACTTC
TRBJ2-1,-,TRBV7-9,TRBD2,CASSTPPGTSGENEQFF,TGTGCCAGCAGCACACCCCCCGGGACTAGCGGGGAAAATGAGCAGTTCTTC
TRBJ2-1,-,TRBV27,-,CASGVSGVQHNEQFF,TGTGCCAGCGGGGTTAGCGGAGTACAACACAATGAGCAGTTCTTC
TRBJ1-3,-,TRBV3-1/TRBV3-2,-,CASEDGGLSGNTIYF,TGTGCCAGCGAGGACGGAGGACTTTCTGGAAACACCATATATTTT
TRBJ1-2,-,TRBV19,-,CASSLPASNYGYTF,TGTGCCAGTAGTTTACCCGCCAGTAACTATGGCTACACCTTC
TRBJ2-3,once,TRBV4-3,-,CASSPLPEADTQYF,TGCGCCAGCAGCCCTCTTCCCGAGGCAGATACGCAGTATTTT
TRBJ1-1,-,TRBV5-1,-,CASSLDQGLGTEAFF,TGCGCCAGCAGCTTGGATCAGGGGTTGGGGACTGAAGCTTTCTTT
TRBJ2-7,-,TRBV15,-,CATSTPGF,TGTGCCACCAGCACCCCAGGGTTC
TRBJ2-5,-,TRBV15,TRBD1,CATSRDPQGAGETQYF,TGTGCCACCAGCAGAGATCCGCAGGGGGCGGGAGAGACCCAGTACTTC
TRBJ1-3,-,TRBV3-1/TRBV3-2,-,CASSRYEGGFSGNTIYF,TGTGCCAGCAGCCGGTATGAGGGCGGATTTTCTGGAAACACCATATATTTT
TRBJ2-7,-,TRBV9,-,CASSVGRLPYEQYF,TGTGCCAGCAGCGTAGGGAGGTTACCCTACGAGCAGTACTTC
TRBJ2-1,-,TRBV9,-,CASSVRGDGAYNEQFF,TGTGCCAGCAGCGTTCGCGGGGATGGCGCCTACAATGAGCAGTTCTTC
TRBJ1-1,-,TRBV3-1/TRBV3-2,TRBD1,CASSLGTALNTEAFF,TGTGCCAGCAGCCTCGGGACAGCTTTGAACACTGAAGCTTTCTTT
TRBJ2-7,-,TRBV10-3,-,CAISESMGGYEQYF,TGTGCCATCAGTGAGTCGATGGGGGGCTACGAGCAGTACTTC
TRBJ1-6,-,TRBV6-5,-,CASSMGEVYNSPLHF,TGTGCCAGCTCAATGGGGGAGGTCTATAATTCACCCCTCCACTTT
TRBJ2-2,-,TRBV3-1/TRBV3-2,TRBD1,CASSQAPGGLSGELFF,TGTGCCAGCAGCCAAGCCCCAGGGGGCTTGAGCGGGGAGCTGTTTTTT
TRBJ1-2,-,TRBV9,-,CASSLAREAYGYTF,TGTGCCAGCAGCCTTGCCAGGGAAGCCTATGGCTACACCTTC
TRBJ2-3,-,TRBV4-3,-,CASSFSPPSAVSTDTQYF,TGCGCCAGCAGCTTTTCCCCCCCCTCGGCGGTGTCAACAGATACGCAGTATTTT
TRBJ1-2,-,TRBV11-2,-,CASSSEVYGYTF,TGTGCCAGCAGCTCTGAGGTCTATGGCTACACCTTC